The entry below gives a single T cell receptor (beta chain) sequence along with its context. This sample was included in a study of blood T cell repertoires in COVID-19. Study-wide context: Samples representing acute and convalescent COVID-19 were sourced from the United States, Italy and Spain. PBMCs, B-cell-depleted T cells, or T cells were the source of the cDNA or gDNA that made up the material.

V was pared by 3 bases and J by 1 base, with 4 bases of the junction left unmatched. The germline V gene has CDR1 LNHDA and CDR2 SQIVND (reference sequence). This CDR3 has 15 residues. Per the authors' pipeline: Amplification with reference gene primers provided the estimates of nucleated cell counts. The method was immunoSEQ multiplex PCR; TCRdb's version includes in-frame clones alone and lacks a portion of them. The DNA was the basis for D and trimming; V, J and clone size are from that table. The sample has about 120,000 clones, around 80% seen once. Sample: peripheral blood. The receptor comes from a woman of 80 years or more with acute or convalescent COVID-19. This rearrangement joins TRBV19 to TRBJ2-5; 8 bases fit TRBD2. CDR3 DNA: TGTGCCAGTAGTATTCGCCGGGGGGGCCAAGAGACCCAGTACTTC. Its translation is CASSIRRGGQETQYF.